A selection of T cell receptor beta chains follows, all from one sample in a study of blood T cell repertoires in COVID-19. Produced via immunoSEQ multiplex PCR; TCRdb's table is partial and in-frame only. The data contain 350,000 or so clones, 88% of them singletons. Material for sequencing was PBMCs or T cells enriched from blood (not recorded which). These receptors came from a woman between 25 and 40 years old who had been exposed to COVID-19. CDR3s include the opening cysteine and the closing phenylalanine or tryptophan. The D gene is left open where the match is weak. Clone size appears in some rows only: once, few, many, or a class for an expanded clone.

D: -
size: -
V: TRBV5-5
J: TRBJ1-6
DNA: TGTGCCAGCAGCCCGGGAGTCTTGGGTAATTCACCCCTCCACTTT
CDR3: CASSPGVLGNSPLHF

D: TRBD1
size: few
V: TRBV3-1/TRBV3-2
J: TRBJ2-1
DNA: TGTGCCAGCAGGGTGACAGGGGGCGTGAGGAATGAGCAGTTCTTC
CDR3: CASRVTGGVRNEQFF

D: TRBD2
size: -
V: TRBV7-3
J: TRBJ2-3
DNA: TGTGCCAGCAGCCCCTTAGCGGGAGGGGTAGATACGCAGTATTTT
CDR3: CASSPLAGGVDTQYF

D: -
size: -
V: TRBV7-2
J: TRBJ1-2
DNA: TGTGCCAGCAGCTTAGGACAGGACTATGGCTACACCTTC
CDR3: CASSLGQDYGYTF

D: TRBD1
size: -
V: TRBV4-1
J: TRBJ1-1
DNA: TGCGCCAGCAGCCAACTTACGGGACAGGTTGACACTGAAGCTTTCTTT
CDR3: CASSQLTGQVDTEAFF

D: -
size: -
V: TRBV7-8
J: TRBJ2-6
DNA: TGTGCCAGCCACGCGGCAGGGGTCCCCTCTGGGGCCAACGTCCTGACTTTC
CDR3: CASHAAGVPSGANVLTF

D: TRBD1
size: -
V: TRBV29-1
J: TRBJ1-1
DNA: TGCAGCGTTGGACAGGGGGCCGCTGAAGCTTTCTTT
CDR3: CSVGQGAAEAFF

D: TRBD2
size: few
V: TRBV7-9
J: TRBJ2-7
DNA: TGTGCCAGCAGCCCTCTGACTAGCGGGCCCTACGAGCAGTACTTC
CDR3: CASSPLTSGPYEQYF

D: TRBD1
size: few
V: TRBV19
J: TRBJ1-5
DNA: TGTGCCAGTAGTCAAGACAGGGCCTTCAATCAGCCCCAGCATTTT
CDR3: CASSQDRAFNQPQHF

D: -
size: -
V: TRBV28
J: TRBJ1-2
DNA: TGTGCCAGCAGTGGGGGGGCGGAAGGCTACACCTTC
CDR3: CASSGGAEGYTF

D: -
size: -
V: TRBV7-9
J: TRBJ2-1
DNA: TGTGCCAGCAGCTTTGGGGGACAGCGGGCTTACAATGAGCAGTTCTTC
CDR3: CASSFGGQRAYNEQFF

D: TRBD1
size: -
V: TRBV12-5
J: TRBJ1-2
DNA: TGTGCTAGTACCCCTACAGGGGGAAACTATGGCTACACCTTC
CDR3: CASTPTGGNYGYTF

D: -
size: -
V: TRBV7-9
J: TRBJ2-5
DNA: TGTGCCAGCAGCCCAGACAGAGCCCTCCAAGAGACCCAGTACTTC
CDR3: CASSPDRALQETQYF

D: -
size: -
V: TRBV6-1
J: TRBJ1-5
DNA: TGTGCCAGCAGTGGGCTGGCCCCGACACGCTACAATCAGCCCCAGCATTTT
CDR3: CASSGLAPTRYNQPQHF

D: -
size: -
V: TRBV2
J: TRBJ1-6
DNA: TGTGCCAGCAGTGAAGCTCTCAATCCCCGGAGCTCCTATAATTCACCCCTCCACTTT
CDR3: CASSEALNPRSSYNSPLHF

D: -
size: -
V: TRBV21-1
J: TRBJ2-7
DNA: TGTGCCAGCAGCAAACCCTCTCAGGGTAGGTCGTACGAGCAGTACTTC
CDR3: CASSKPSQGRSYEQYF

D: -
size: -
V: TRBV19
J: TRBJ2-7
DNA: TGTGCCAGTAGTATCGGGTCAGGGTACGAGCAGTACTTC
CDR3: CASSIGSGYEQYF

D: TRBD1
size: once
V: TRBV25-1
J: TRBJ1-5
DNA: TGTGCCAGCAGTGAACGACAGGGAGGTCAGCCCCAGCATTTT
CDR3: CASSERQGGQPQHF

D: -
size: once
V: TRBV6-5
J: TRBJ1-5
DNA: TGTGCCAGCAGTTACTCACAGGGACCGAGTCAGCCCCAGCATTTT
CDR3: CASSYSQGPSQPQHF

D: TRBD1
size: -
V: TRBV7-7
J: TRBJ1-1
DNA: TGTGCCAGCAGCCCCCCGACAGGGACTGAAGCTTTCTTT
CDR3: CASSPPTGTEAFF

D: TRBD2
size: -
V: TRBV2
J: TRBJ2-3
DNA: TGTGCCAGCAGTGATCTTGTGGGCGGGAGGGCCTTAGATACGCAGTATTTT
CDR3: CASSDLVGGRALDTQYF

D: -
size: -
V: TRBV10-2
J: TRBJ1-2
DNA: TGCGCCAGCATAGGGTCAGGGCTGGGGTATGGCTACACCTTC
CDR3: CASIGSGLGYGYTF

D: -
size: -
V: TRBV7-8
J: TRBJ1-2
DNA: TGTGCCAGCAGCTACGGGAGCGACTATGGCTACACCTTC
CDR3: CASSYGSDYGYTF

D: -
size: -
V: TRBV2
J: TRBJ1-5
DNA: TGTGCCAGCAGTGAGGTCCTAGAGCAGCCCCAGCATTTT
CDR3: CASSEVLEQPQHF

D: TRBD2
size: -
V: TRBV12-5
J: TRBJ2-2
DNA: TGTGCTAGTGGTTTTAAAGCGGGAGTTGAGGCCGGGGAGCTGTTTTTT
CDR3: CASGFKAGVEAGELFF

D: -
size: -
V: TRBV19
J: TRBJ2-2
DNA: TGTGCCTGCTATTCCCGGACTTCCTTGGGAACCGGGGAGCTGTTTTTT
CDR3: CACYSRTSLGTGELFF

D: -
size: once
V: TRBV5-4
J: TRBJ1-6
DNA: TGTGCCAGCAGCTTCGGCGGGGCTAGTTCACCCCTCCACTTT
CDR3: CASSFGGASSPLHF

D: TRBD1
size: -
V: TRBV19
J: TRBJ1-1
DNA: TGTGCCAGTAGCCCTAGAACAGGGGTGTTCACTGAAGCTTTCTTT
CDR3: CASSPRTGVFTEAFF

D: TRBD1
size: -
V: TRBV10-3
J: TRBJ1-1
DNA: TGTGCCATCAGTGAGCTAACATTCCGGGACAGGGCGAACACTGAAGCTTTCTTT
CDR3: CAISELTFRDRANTEAFF

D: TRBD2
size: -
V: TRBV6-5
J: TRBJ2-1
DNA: TGTGCCAGCAGTTACGAGGCTAGCGGAGGATACAATGAGCAGTTCTTC
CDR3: CASSYEASGGYNEQFF

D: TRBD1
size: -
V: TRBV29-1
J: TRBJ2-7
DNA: TGCAGCGTTGAAGGGACAGGGGCCTACGAGCAGTACTTC
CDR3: CSVEGTGAYEQYF

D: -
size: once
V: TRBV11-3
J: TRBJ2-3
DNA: TGTGCCAGCAGCTTAGATCCCTCGACAGATACGCAGTATTTT
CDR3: CASSLDPSTDTQYF

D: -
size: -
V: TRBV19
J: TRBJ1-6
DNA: TGTGCCAGTAGTATAGACCTCGATTCACCCCTCCACTTT
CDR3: CASSIDLDSPLHF

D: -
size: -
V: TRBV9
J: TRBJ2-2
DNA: TGTGCCAGCAGCGTAGCGGGTTTGGCCGGGGAGCTGTTTTTT
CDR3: CASSVAGLAGELFF

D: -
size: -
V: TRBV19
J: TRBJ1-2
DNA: TGTGCCAGTAAAGTGTTCGTTGGCCAGGGGAACTATGGCTACACCTTC
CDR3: CASKVFVGQGNYGYTF

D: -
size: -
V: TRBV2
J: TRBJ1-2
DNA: TGTGCCAGCAGTGAAGGACAGTCCTACAGAGCTAACTATGGCTACACCTTC
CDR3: CASSEGQSYRANYGYTF

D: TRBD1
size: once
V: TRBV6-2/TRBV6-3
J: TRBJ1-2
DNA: TGTGCCAGCAGCCACGGACAGGGCCTCACCTTC
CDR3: CASSHGQGLTF

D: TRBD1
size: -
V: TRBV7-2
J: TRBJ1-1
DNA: TGTGCCAGCAGCCTGGGCGACAGGGCTGGTGAAGCTTTCTTT
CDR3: CASSLGDRAGEAFF

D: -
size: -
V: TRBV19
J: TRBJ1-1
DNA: TGTGCCAGTAGTGCGCAGGTTTTGAACACTGAAGCTTTCTTT
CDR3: CASSAQVLNTEAFF

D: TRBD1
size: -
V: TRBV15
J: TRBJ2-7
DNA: TGTGCCACCAGCAGAGACCGAACAGGGGAACCCTACGAGCAGTACTTC
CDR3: CATSRDRTGEPYEQYF

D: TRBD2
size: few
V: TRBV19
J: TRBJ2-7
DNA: TGTGCCAGTAGTAGAGCTAGCGGGAGCGAGCAGTACTTC
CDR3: CASSRASGSEQYF

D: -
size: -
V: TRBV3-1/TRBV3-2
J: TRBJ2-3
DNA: TGTGCCAGCAGCCAAGTTGGCGGGGGCACAGATACGCAGTATTTT
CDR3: CASSQVGGGTDTQYF

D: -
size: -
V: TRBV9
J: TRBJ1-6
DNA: TGTGCCAGCAGCGTTGGCTCAAGCTCCTATAATTCACCCCTCCACTTT
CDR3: CASSVGSSSYNSPLHF

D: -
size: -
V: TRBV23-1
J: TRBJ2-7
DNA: TGCGCCAGCAGTCCCCCATTCTACGAGCAGTACTTC
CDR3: CASSPPFYEQYF

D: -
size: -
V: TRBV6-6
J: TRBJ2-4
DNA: TGTGCCAGCAGCCCCGGAGCCAAAAACATTCAGTACTTC
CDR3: CASSPGAKNIQYF

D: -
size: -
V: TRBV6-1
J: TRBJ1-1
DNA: TGTGCCAGCAGTGAAGTCGACAGCGCGGTTGAAGCTTTCTTT
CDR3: CASSEVDSAVEAFF

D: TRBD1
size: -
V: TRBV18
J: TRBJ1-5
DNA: TGTGCCAGCTCACCAGGGGACAGGGTTGGTCAGCCCCAGCATTTT
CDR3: CASSPGDRVGQPQHF

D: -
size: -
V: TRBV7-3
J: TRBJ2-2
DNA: TGTGCCAGCAGCCTCTATAACACCGGGGAGCTGTTTTTT
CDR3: CASSLYNTGELFF

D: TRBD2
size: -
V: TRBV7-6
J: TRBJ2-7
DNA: TGTGCCAGCAGCTTAGGGGCTAGCGGGGGGTTAAGTTCCTACGAGCAGTACTTC
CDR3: CASSLGASGGLSSYEQYF

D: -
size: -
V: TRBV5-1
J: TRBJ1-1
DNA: TGCGCCAGCAGCTTGGTGTCGAACTTTGAAGCTTTCTTT
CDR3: CASSLVSNFEAFF

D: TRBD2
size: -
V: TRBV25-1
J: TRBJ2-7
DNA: TGTGCCAGCAGTGCACCCGGGACTAGCGGGAGAGAGTACTTC
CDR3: CASSAPGTSGREYF

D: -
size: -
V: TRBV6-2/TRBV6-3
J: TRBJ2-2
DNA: TGTGCCAGCAGTTACGAGGGCTTGAACACCGGGGAGCTGTTTTTT
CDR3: CASSYEGLNTGELFF

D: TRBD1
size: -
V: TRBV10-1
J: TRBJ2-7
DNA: TGCGCCAGCAGTGATACAGGGGGCTACGAGCAGTACTTC
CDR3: CASSDTGGYEQYF

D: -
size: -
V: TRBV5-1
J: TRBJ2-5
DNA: TGCGCCAGCAGCTTGGCGGGGGTTCAAGAGACCCAGTACTTC
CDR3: CASSLAGVQETQYF

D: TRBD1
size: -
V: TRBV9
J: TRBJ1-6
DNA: TGTGCCAGCAGCGTCGCGGACAGGGTTTCACCCCTCCACTTT
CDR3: CASSVADRVSPLHF

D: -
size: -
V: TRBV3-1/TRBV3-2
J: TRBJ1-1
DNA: TGTGCCAGCACCTCGGGGTTTGTGACTGAAGCTTTCTTT
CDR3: CASTSGFVTEAFF

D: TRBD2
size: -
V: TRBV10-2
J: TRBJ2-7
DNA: TGCGCCAGCAGTGAGTCGACTGGGACTAGCGGGAAACAGTACTTC
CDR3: CASSESTGTSGKQYF

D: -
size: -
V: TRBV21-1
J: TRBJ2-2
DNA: TGTGCCAGCAGCAAAGCGTGCGGGAGGGCGAGGACCGGGGAGCTGTTTTTT
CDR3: CASSKACGRARTGELFF

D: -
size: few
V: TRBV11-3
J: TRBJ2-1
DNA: TGTGCCAGCAGCTTAGCGGCAGGGGGGTACAATGAGCAGTTCTTC
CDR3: CASSLAAGGYNEQFF

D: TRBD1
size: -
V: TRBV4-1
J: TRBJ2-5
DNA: TGCGCCAGCAGCCAAGAAAGGGCGACAGGGGGACAAGAGACCCAGTACTTC
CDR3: CASSQERATGGQETQYF